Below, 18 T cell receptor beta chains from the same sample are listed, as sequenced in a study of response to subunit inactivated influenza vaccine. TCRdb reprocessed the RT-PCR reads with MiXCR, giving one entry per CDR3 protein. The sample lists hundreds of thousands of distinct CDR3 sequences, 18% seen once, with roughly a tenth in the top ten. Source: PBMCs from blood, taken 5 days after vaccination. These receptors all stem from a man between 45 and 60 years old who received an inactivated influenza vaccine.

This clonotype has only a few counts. The chain's CDR3 is CASSFQGDSTDTQYF. The DNA of the CDR3 is TGCGCCAGCAGCTTTCAAGGGGATAGCACAGATACGCAGTATTTT. The chain couples TRBV5-1 to TRBJ2-3; a possible D gene is TRBD1 (5 bases). In germline, CDR1 is SGHRS, CDR2 YFSETQ. Trimming removed 2 bases from V and 0 bases from J, with 10 bases in between. The CDR3 is 15 amino acids.

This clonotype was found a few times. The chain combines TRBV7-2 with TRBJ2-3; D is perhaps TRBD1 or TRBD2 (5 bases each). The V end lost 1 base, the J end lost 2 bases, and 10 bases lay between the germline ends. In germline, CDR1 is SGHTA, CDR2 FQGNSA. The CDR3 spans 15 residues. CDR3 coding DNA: TGTGCCAGCAGCTTAGGTGGGACCCCCACAGATACGCAGTATTTT. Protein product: CASSLGGTPTDTQYF.

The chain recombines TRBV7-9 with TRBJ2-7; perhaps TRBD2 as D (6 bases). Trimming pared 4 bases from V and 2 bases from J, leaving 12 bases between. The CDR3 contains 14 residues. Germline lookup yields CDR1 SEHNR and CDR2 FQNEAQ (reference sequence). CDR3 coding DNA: TGTGCCAGCAGCTCGCGGGACGGCGCCTACGAGCAGTACTTC. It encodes CASSSRDGAYEQYF. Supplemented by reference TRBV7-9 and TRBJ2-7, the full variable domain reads DTGVSQNPRHKITKRGQNVTFRCDPISEHNRLYWYRQTLGQGPEFLTYFQNEAQLEKSRLLSDRFSAERPKGSFSTLEIQRTEQGDSAMYLCASSSRDGAYEQYFGPGTRLTVT.

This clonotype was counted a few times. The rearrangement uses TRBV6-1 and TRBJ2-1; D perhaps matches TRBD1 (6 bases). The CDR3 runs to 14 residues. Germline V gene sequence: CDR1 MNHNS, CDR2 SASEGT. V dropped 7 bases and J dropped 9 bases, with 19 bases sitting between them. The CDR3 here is CASTKSVGASEQFF. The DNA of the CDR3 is TGTGCCAGCACAAAATCAGTGGGGGCCAGTGAGCAGTTCTTC.

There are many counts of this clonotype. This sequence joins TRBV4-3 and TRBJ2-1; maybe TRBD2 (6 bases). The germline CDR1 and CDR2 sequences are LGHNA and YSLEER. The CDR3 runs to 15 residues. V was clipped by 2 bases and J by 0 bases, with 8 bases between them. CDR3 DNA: TGCGCCAGCAGCCAAAACGGGGGCTCCTACAATGAGCAGTTCTTC. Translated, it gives CASSQNGGSYNEQFF.

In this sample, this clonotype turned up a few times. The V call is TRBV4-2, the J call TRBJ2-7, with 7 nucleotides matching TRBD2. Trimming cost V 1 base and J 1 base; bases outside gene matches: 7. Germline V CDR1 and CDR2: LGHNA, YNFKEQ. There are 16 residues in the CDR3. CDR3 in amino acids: CASSQAYGGFSYEQYF. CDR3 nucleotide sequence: TGTGCCAGCAGCCAAGCTTACGGGGGGTTTTCCTACGAGCAGTACTTC.

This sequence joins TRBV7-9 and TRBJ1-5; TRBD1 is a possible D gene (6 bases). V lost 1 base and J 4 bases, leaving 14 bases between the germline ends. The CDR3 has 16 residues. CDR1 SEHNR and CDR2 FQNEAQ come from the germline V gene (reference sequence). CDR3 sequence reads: CASSLDNGGGNQPQHF. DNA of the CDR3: TGTGCCAGCAGCTTAGATAACGGGGGCGGGAATCAGCCCCAGCATTTT.

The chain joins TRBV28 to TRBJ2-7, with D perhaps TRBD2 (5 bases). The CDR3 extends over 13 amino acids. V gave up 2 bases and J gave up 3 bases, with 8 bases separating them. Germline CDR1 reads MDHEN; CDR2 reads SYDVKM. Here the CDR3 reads CASSLPGYYEQYF. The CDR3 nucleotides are TGTGCCAGCAGTTTACCGGGGTACTACGAGCAGTACTTC.

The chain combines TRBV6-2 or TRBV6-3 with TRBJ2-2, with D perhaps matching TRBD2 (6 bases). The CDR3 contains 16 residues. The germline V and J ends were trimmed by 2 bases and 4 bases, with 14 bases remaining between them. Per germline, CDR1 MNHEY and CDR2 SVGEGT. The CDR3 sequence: CASSYGPGVSTGELFF. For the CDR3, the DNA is TGTGCCAGCAGTTACGGGCCGGGAGTATCCACCGGGGAGCTGTTTTTT.

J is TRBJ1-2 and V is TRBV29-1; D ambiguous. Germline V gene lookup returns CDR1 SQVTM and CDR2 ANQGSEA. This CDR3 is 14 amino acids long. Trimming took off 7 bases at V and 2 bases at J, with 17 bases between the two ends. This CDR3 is CSATPGKQNYGYTF. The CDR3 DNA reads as TGCAGCGCGACTCCAGGAAAACAAAACTATGGCTACACCTTC.

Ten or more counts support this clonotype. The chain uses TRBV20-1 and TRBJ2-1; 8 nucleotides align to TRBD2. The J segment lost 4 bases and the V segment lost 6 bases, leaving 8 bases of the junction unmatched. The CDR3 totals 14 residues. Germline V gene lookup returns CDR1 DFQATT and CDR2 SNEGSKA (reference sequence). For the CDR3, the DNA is TGCAGTGCACGAGGACTAGCATGGTACAATGAGCAGTTCTTC. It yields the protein CSARGLAWYNEQFF.

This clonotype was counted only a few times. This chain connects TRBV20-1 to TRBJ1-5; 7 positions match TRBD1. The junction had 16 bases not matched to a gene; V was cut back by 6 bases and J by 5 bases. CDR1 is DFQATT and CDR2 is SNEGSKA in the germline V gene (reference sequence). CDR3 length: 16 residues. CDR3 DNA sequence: TGCAGTGCCCTCGGAGGGGGATTGACAGGGCATCAGCCCCAGCATTTT. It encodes CSALGGGLTGHQPQHF.

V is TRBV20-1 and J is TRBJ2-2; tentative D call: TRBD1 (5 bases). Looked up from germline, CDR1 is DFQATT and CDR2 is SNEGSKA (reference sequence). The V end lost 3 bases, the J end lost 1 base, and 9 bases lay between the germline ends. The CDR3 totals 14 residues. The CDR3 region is CSARATGNTGELFF. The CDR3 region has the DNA TGCAGTGCTAGGGCCACAGGGAACACCGGGGAGCTGTTTTTT.

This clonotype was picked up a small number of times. CDR3 protein: CSVGTPTDTQYF. CDR3 nucleotides: TGCAGCGTTGGGACACCCACAGATACGCAGTATTTT. The rearrangement joins TRBV29-1 to TRBJ2-3; D is possibly TRBD1 (5 bases). V was trimmed by 4 bases and J by 2 bases, leaving 7 bases between them. Germline CDR1 SQVTM, CDR2 ANQGSEA. This CDR3 contains 12 residues.

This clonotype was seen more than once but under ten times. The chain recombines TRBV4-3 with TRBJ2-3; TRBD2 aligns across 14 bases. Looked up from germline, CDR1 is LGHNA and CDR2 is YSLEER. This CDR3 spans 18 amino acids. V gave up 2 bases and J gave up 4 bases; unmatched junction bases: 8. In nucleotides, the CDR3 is TGCGCCAGCAGCCAATATGGGACTAGCGGGGGCCGGGCAGATACGCAGTATTTT. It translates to CASSQYGTSGGRADTQYF.

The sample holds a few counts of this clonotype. This chain's CDR3 is CASSPRRDYNYEQYF. DNA for the CDR3: TGTGCCAGCAGTCCACGGAGGGACTACAACTACGAGCAGTACTTC. This chain connects TRBV12-3 or TRBV12-4 to TRBJ2-7; TRBD2 agrees at 7 bases. The CDR3 has 15 residues. J lost 3 bases, V lost 5 bases, and 10 bases had no gene match.

The CDR3 sequence is CATSPADLYYEQYF. Written as DNA, the CDR3 is TGTGCCACCAGCCCAGCGGATCTTTACTACGAGCAGTACTTC. V and J are TRBV15 and TRBJ2-7; D may be TRBD2 (5 bases). The CDR3 loop spans 14 amino acids. CDR1 is LNHNV and CDR2 is YYDKDF in the germline V gene (reference sequence). V lost 5 bases to trimming and J lost 3 bases, with 14 bases between them.

The CDR3 protein is CASSLGPARRGNEQYF. DNA for the CDR3: TGTGCCAGCAGCTTAGGTCCGGCACGCCGGGGCAACGAGCAGTACTTC. V usage is TRBV7-2 and J usage is TRBJ2-7; either TRBD1 or TRBD2 may fit D (5 bases each). Trimming cost V 1 base and J 5 bases, with 18 bases left between them. Germline CDR1 and CDR2: SGHTA and FQGNSA. The CDR3 spans 16 residues.